This T cell receptor beta chain was found in a study of shared clonotypes between healthy human individuals. Study-level results: Several donors shared approximately 5% of their naive CD4 clonotypes.

Germline CDR1 and CDR2: SGHRS and YFSETQ. V was pared by 5 bases and J by 6 bases, with 14 bases of the junction left unmatched. The CDR3 spans 16 residues. Regarding this clone: Its antigen is still unknown.

The assay was immunoSEQ multiplex PCR, and TCRdb's table has in-frame clones only and misses some. The table lists some 2,500,000 clones, over 85% of them singletons. Sequenced material: naive CD4+ T cells from PBMCs. Noted subset: CD45RA+ positively selected. This sequence originates from a man between 18 and 29 years old in good health. Some clones in this sample may be carry-over from other donors' samples. The gene calls are TRBV5-1 and TRBJ2-3; 8 bases line up with TRBD2. CDR3 bases: TGCGCCAGCAGAGAGCTTGTCGGACTAGCCTACGATACGCAGTATTTT. It translates to CASRELVGLAYDTQYF. The variable domain in full, with the rest retrieved from reference TRBV5-1 and TRBJ2-3, is KAGVTQTPRYLIKTRGQQVTLSCSPISGHRSVSWYQQTPGQGLQFLFEYFSETQRNKGNFPGRFSGRQFSNSRSEMNVSTLELGDSALYLCASRELVGLAYDTQYFGPGTRLTVL.